The clone carrying this T cell receptor (beta chain) was counted only a few times. Its specificity is not known. This specimen belongs to a study of identical twins. General observations from the study: Interpretation of the results relied on cross-sectional statistical analysis and not on following the same donors. Beta clonotypes that were abundant in cord blood contained fewer insertions, a pattern absent from memory repertoires.

TCRdb processed the 5' RACE reads anew with MiXCR; each CDR3 protein has one entry. The sample includes approximately 700,000 distinct CDR3 sequences, about 20% of them seen just once. The length of the CDR3 is 15 residues. Germline V gene lookup returns CDR1 WSHSY and CDR2 SAAADI. The J segment lost 3 bases and the V segment lost 5 bases, leaving 9 bases of the junction unmatched. These data were also filed under a second study, of T cells expressing NK-cell markers. That study reports: Anti-gamma-delta TCR antibody use in several experiments restricted sorting to alpha-beta TCR T cells. Questions lingered over whether expanded NKG2C+ T cell clones were HCMV-specific.

The chain carries TRBV10-2 and TRBJ2-7; 8 bases agree with TRBD2. The clonotype was recovered from a woman under 30 in good health. The sequencing sample was made of PBMCs. The CDR3 region is CASSTRSGRVYEQYF. The CDR3 DNA reads TGCGCCAGCAGTACGAGAAGCGGGAGAGTCTACGAGCAGTACTTC.